This T cell receptor (beta chain) appears in the sequencing data of a study of blood T cells in healthy people across ages. Whole-study results and caveats: It was held that diversity estimates obtained from one million T cells represented underestimates.

As for this clonotype: Antigen unknown. An end of the junction differs from the germline gene, which may be a read error.

Next came a second PCR, run for about 6 to 12 cycles, which used a sample-barcoded 5' primer along with a J-beta primer mix. Samples each returned at least 3 million CDR3-containing paired-end reads. TCRdb recomputed calls from the 5' RACE reads with MiXCR, one row per CDR3 protein. Here the sample spans 1.2 million to 1.5 million distinct CDR3 sequences, approximately 59% being singletons. The CDR3 has 12 residues. Germline V gives CDR1 SQVTM, CDR2 ANQGSEA. The chain uses TRBV29-1 and TRBJ1-1; no reliable D call. The sample was blood. The TCR originated in a young man in good health. CDR3 in DNA: TGCAGCGTTTATGGTCGCAACAGTGAAGCTTTCTTT. It is translated as CSVYGRNSEAFF. Together with reference TRBV29-1 and TRBJ1-1, the CDR3 gives the full variable domain: SAVISQKPSRDICQRGTSLTIQCQVDSQVTMMFWYRQQPGQSLTLIATANQGSEATYESGFVIDKFPISRPNLTFSTLTVSNMSPEDSSIYLCSVYGRNSEAFFGQGTRLTVV.